The 3 T cell receptor beta chains in this list originate from one sample, sequenced in a study of cytomegalovirus exposure and HLA in healthy donors. The PCR ran on 60 Vbeta and 13 Jbeta primers. This table comes from immunoSEQ multiplex PCR, and its TCRdb copy is limited to in-frame clones, with some not included. Of tens of thousands of clones detected, around 66% appear once; the ten largest clones hold 4.9%. The sequencing input was PBMCs. The receptors were gathered from a man aged 55 to 69 in good health and CMV-seropositive.

This clone was counted once. The chain is built from TRBV19 and TRBJ1-2; D unclear. Trimming removed 5 bases at V and 2 bases at J, with 9 bases between. The CDR3 contains 13 residues. CDR1 is LNHDA and CDR2 is SQIVND in the germline V gene (reference sequence). In DNA form, the CDR3 reads TGTGCCAGTAGTCAGACGGGAAACTATGGCTACACCTTC. Protein sequence: CASSQTGNYGYTF. The full variable domain, rest sourced from reference TRBV19 and TRBJ1-2, is DGGITQSPKYLFRKEGQNVTLSCEQNLNHDAMYWYRQDPGQGLRLIYYSQIVNDFQKGDIAEGYSVSREKKESFPLTVTSAQKNPTAFYLCASSQTGNYGYTFGSGTRLTVV.

The J gene is TRBJ1-1, the V gene TRBV2; 8 nucleotides align to TRBD1. The CDR3 loop spans 14 amino acids. Trimming removed 4 bases from V and 4 bases from J; junction bases left unmatched: 5. Germline V CDR1 and CDR2: SNHLY, FYNNEI. The CDR3 spells CASSGTGRGTEAFF. The CDR3 DNA reads TGTGCCAGCAGTGGGACAGGGCGGGGCACTGAAGCTTTCTTT.

The V and J genes are TRBV5-6 and TRBJ2-3, with D perhaps matching TRBD1 (6 bases). There are 13 residues in the CDR3. Trimming pared 6 bases from V and 2 bases from J, leaving 10 bases between. Per germline, CDR1 SGHDT and CDR2 YYEEEE. CDR3 nucleotides: TGTGCCAGCAAGACGGGACACACAGATACGCAGTATTTT. The encoded protein is CASKTGHTDTQYF.